A single sample is the source of the 25 T cell receptor beta chains below, sequenced in a study of shared clonotypes between healthy human individuals. Naive CD8 cells lacked CD45RO and underwent positive selection for CCR7, leaving out terminally differentiated effector memory CD45RA+ cells. Data came from immunoSEQ multiplex PCR; TCRdb stores just in-frame clones and leaves some out. This sample carries more than 2 million clones, around 93% of them seen once, and the ten largest clones take approximately 1.7%. Input material: naive CD8+ T cells from PBMCs. These receptors came from a man younger than 30 in good health. Some clones in this sample may be carry-over from other donors' samples.

The V gene is TRBV28, the J gene TRBJ2-7; 8 bases match TRBD2. The germline CDR1 and CDR2 sequences are MDHEN and SYDVKM. The CDR3 covers 14 residues. The V gene end was trimmed by 5 bases and the J gene end by 7 bases; junction bases not matched to a gene: 10. As DNA, the CDR3 is TGTGCCAGCAGTCTGACTAGCGCCGGGGGGGAGCAGTACTTC. It translates to CASSLTSAGGEQYF.

This chain connects TRBV5-5 to TRBJ2-1; D gene unclear. Germline V gives CDR1 SGHKS, CDR2 YYEKEE (reference sequence). V shed 0 bases and J shed 8 bases, with 15 bases lying between them. The CDR3 contains 15 residues. This chain's CDR3 is CASSLGRLNLDEQFF. The CDR3 nucleotides are TGTGCCAGCAGCTTGGGCAGGTTGAATTTGGATGAGCAGTTCTTC.

Only a few counts were recorded for this clone. This rearrangement joins TRBV30 to TRBJ1-2; D is unclear. The CDR3 totals 12 residues. V lost 6 bases to trimming and J lost 2 bases, with 10 bases between them. Germline CDR1 GTSNPN, CDR2 SVGIG (reference sequence). For the CDR3, the DNA is TGTGCCTGCGTACGGTTGAACTATGGCTACACCTTC. Its translation: CACVRLNYGYTF.

The chain links TRBV27 to TRBJ2-5; no reliable D call. With the DNA end fitting TRBJ2-7 better, the J assignment may be wrong. Germline CDR1 is MNHEY and CDR2 is SMNVEV (reference sequence). CDR3 length: 13 residues. The CDR3 DNA sequence: TGTGCCAGCAGTTCTGGGCCTGGTTACGAGCAGTACTTC. The encoded protein is CASSSGPGYEQYF.

This clone is a singleton in its sample. The chain links TRBV10-3 to TRBJ2-7; a possible D gene is TRBD1 (7 bases). V lost 1 base to trimming and J lost 3 bases, with 10 bases between them. The germline V gene encodes CDR1 ENHRY and CDR2 SYGVKD. The CDR3 covers 14 residues. The CDR3 region has the DNA TGTGCCATCAGTGAGTACCAGGGGGGCTACGAGCAGTACTTC. Translating it yields CAISEYQGGYEQYF.

The DNA for the CDR3 is TGTGCCAGCAGCGCTCCTCGTTTGGGAGCGGAAGAGACCCAGTACTTC. Residues: CASSAPRLGAEETQYF. This sequence joins TRBV13 and TRBJ2-5, with D tentatively TRBD2 (5 bases). The CDR3 covers 16 residues. Trimming shortened V by 5 bases and J by 3 bases, and 19 bases separated the two germline ends. The germline CDR1 and CDR2 sequences are PRHDT and FYEKMQ (reference sequence). Full variable domain (outside the CDR3, taken from reference TRBV13 and TRBJ2-5): AAGVIQSPRHLIKEKRETATLKCYPIPRHDTVYWYQQGPGQDPQFLISFYEKMQSDKGSIPDRFSAQQFSDYHSELNMSSLELGDSALYFCASSAPRLGAEETQYFGPGTRLLVL.

The V gene is TRBV6-5, the J gene TRBJ2-7, with D perhaps given as TRBD1 or TRBD2 (5 bases each). The CDR3 has 11 amino acids. The V gene's germline CDR1 is MNHEY and CDR2 SVGAGI. Trimming removed 7 bases at V and 4 bases at J, with 8 bases between. The CDR3 loop is CASNEGYEQYF. The CDR3 DNA follows: TGTGCCAGCAATGAGGGGTACGAGCAGTACTTC.

The table lists this clone with a few counts. This chain uses TRBV9 with TRBJ2-1; 7 nucleotides line up with TRBD1. V lost 0 bases and J lost 4; bases outside the gene matches: 4. The CDR3 loop spans 15 amino acids. Germline CDR1 reads SGDLS; CDR2 reads YYNGEE. The CDR3 loop is CASSVGFRGYNEQFF. As DNA, the CDR3 is TGTGCCAGCAGCGTAGGGTTCAGGGGGTACAATGAGCAGTTCTTC. Full variable domain (missing parts from reference TRBV9 and TRBJ2-1): DSGVTQTPKHLITATGQRVTLRCSPRSGDLSVYWYQQSLDQGLQFLIQYYNGEERAKGNILERFSAQQFPDLHSELNLSSLELGDSALYFCASSVGFRGYNEQFFGPGTRLTVL.

The chain has TRBV5-1 and TRBJ1-4; the D is unclear. Germline V CDR1 and CDR2: SGHRS, YFSETQ. The CDR3 consists of 22 residues. Trimming left V 6 bases short and J 3 bases short, with 36 bases between. The CDR3 DNA reads TGCGCCAGCACGTTCCCACCTCGGGCCTCCTTCCATGCCCCTCCACCTAATGAAAAACTGTTTTTT. Protein sequence: CASTFPPRASFHAPPPNEKLFF. The whole variable domain, remainder taken from reference TRBV5-1 and TRBJ1-4, is KAGVTQTPRYLIKTRGQQVTLSCSPISGHRSVSWYQQTPGQGLQFLFEYFSETQRNKGNFPGRFSGRQFSNSRSEMNVSTLELGDSALYLCASTFPPRASFHAPPPNEKLFFGSGTQLSVL.

The chain couples TRBV4-2 to TRBJ1-1; D remains ambiguous. V was clipped by 3 bases and J by 5 bases, with 16 bases between them. The CDR3 extends over 15 amino acids. Per germline, CDR1 LGHNA and CDR2 YNFKEQ. The CDR3 spells CASSQPVPGGTEAFF. CDR3 nucleotide sequence: TGTGCCAGCAGCCAGCCTGTCCCGGGAGGAACTGAAGCTTTCTTT.

The chain joins TRBV11-3 to TRBJ2-1; D uncertain. This CDR3 has 16 amino acids. V dropped 2 bases and J dropped 1 base, with 12 bases sitting between them. CDR1 is SGHNT, CDR2 YENEEA, per germline. The CDR3 DNA sequence: TGTGCCAGCAGCTTAAACGACTGGGCTTCCTACAATGAGCAGTTCTTC. Its protein is CASSLNDWASYNEQFF. The complete variable domain, with remaining parts taken from reference TRBV11-3 and TRBJ2-1, reads EAGVVQSPRYKIIEKKQPVAFWCNPISGHNTLYWYLQNLGQGPELLIRYENEEAVDDSQLPKDRFSAERLKGVDSTLKIQPAELGDSAVYLCASSLNDWASYNEQFFGPGTRLTVL.

Regarding this clone: Other DNA sequences within the sample encode an identical CDR3. This rearrangement joins TRBV5-1 to TRBJ1-1; D is unresolved. The germline V gene has CDR1 SGHRS and CDR2 YFSETQ. Deletions cut 2 bases from V and 1 base from J, with 3 bases between. The CDR3 has 12 residues. CDR3 coding DNA: TGCGCCAGCAGCTTTACGAACACTGAAGCTTTCTTT. Its protein is CASSFTNTEAFF.

This CDR3 reads CASSIPDMQNTEAFF. The CDR3 coding sequence is TGTGCCAGTAGTATTCCTGACATGCAGAACACTGAAGCTTTCTTT. This chain connects TRBV19 to TRBJ1-1; D unclear. The CDR3 consists of 15 residues. Trimming left V 3 bases short and J 1 base short, with 12 bases between. Germline CDR1 LNHDA, CDR2 SQIVND (reference sequence).

The chain couples TRBV6-5 to TRBJ1-2, with D hard to call. CDR3 length: 13 amino acids. Per the germline V gene, CDR1 is MNHEY and CDR2 is SVGAGI. V was clipped by 0 bases and J by 4 bases, with 6 bases between them. CDR3: CASSYSASYGYTF. CDR3 DNA sequence: TGTGCCAGCAGTTACTCAGCCTCCTATGGCTACACCTTC.

The chain couples TRBV28 to TRBJ1-1; a possible D gene is TRBD1 (6 bases). Trimming cost V 4 bases and J 3 bases, with 15 bases left between them. This CDR3 spans 15 amino acids. Looked up from germline, CDR1 is MDHEN and CDR2 is SYDVKM. The CDR3, as DNA: TGTGCCAGCAGTTCCAACAGGGTGCTGGACACTGAAGCTTTCTTT. This encodes CASSSNRVLDTEAFF. The full variable domain, its missing parts supplied by reference TRBV28 and TRBJ1-1, is DVKVTQSSRYLVKRTGEKVFLECVQDMDHENMFWYRQDPGLGLRLIYFSYDVKMKEKGDIPEGYSVSREKKERFSLILESASTNQTSMYLCASSSNRVLDTEAFFGQGTRLTVV.

The chain joins TRBV6-5 to TRBJ1-1; D call uncertain. This CDR3 spans 13 amino acids. Trimming shortened V by 3 bases and J by 1 base, and 6 bases separated the two germline ends. The germline CDR1 and CDR2 sequences are MNHEY and SVGAGI. This chain's CDR3 is CASSYQPNTEAFF. Here the CDR3 DNA reads TGTGCCAGCAGTTATCAACCGAACACTGAAGCTTTCTTT.

Of note for this clone: Other DNA variants within this sample encode the same CDR3. The V gene is TRBV27, the J gene TRBJ2-7; 8 bases map to TRBD2. The CDR3 covers 13 residues. The germline V gene encodes CDR1 MNHEY and CDR2 SMNVEV (reference sequence). Germline trimming cut 3 bases from V and 4 bases from J; bases unmatched to any gene: 2. Written as DNA, the CDR3 is TGTGCCAGCAGTTTTGGGACTAGTTACGAGCAGTACTTC. Translating gives CASSFGTSYEQYF.

The chain carries TRBV29-1 and TRBJ2-1; TRBD2 aligns across 7 bases. Germline CDR1 reads SQVTM; CDR2 reads ANQGSEA. The length of the CDR3 is 13 residues. V gave up 4 bases and J gave up 6 bases; unmatched junction bases: 6. The CDR3 bases are TGCAGCGTTGGAAGCAGGACTAGCAATGAGCAGTTCTTC. It codes for CSVGSRTSNEQFF.

The V gene is TRBV6-4, the J gene TRBJ1-2, with a weak D call TRBD1 (5 bases). The CDR3 is 13 residues long. From germline, CDR1 is MRHNA and CDR2 SNTAGT. V lost 3 bases and J 4 bases, leaving 9 bases between the germline ends. Here the CDR3 reads CASSEFGGYGYTF. The CDR3 DNA sequence: TGTGCCAGCAGTGAGTTTGGGGGCTATGGCTACACCTTC.

V is TRBV7-9 and J is TRBJ2-5; 10 bases are shared with TRBD2. V was clipped by 5 bases and J by 9 bases; unmatched bases: 12. Germline V lookup: CDR1 SEHNR, CDR2 FQNEAQ (reference sequence). The CDR3 sequence is 15 residues long. The CDR3 here is CASSLGLADPEAQYF. The CDR3 nucleotides read TGTGCCAGCAGCCTAGGACTAGCGGACCCGGAGGCCCAGTACTTC.

The CDR3 sequence: CASSFPDFNEQFF. The CDR3 coding sequence is TGTGCCAGCAGCTTTCCTGACTTCAATGAGCAGTTCTTC. This chain links TRBV5-6 with TRBJ2-1; D uncertain. V was pared by 2 bases and J by 6 bases, with 9 bases between. The CDR3 is 13 amino acids. Germline V gene sequence: CDR1 SGHDT, CDR2 YYEEEE.

The chain is built from TRBV28 and TRBJ2-7; D gene unclear. This CDR3 contains 12 residues. The V end was cut by 5 bases, the J end by 3 bases, with 8 bases between. Germline V gene lookup returns CDR1 MDHEN and CDR2 SYDVKM. Here the CDR3 DNA reads TGTGCCAGCAGTCCGCAGCACTACGAGCAGTACTTC. Its protein product is CASSPQHYEQYF. Full variable domain (outside the CDR3, taken from reference TRBV28 and TRBJ2-7): DVKVTQSSRYLVKRTGEKVFLECVQDMDHENMFWYRQDPGLGLRLIYFSYDVKMKEKGDIPEGYSVSREKKERFSLILESASTNQTSMYLCASSPQHYEQYFGPGTRLTVT.

The V gene is TRBV15, the J gene TRBJ2-5, with D possibly being TRBD2 (5 bases). V was shortened by 0 bases and J by 2 bases, with 13 bases between the two germline ends. The germline CDR1 and CDR2 sequences are LNHNV and YYDKDF (reference sequence). The CDR3 runs to 16 residues. The CDR3 region is CATSRDNGNAQETQYF. The CDR3 nucleotides read TGTGCCACCAGCAGAGATAACGGGAACGCACAAGAGACCCAGTACTTC.

The chain uses TRBV19 and TRBJ2-7, with TRBD2 as a possible D gene (6 bases). The CDR3 has 16 amino acids. The V gene's germline CDR1 is LNHDA and CDR2 SQIVND (reference sequence). Trimming pared 0 bases from V and 3 bases from J, leaving 15 bases between. CDR3 DNA: TGTGCCAGTAGTATAGATTCGGGGGAGTACCTCTACGAGCAGTACTTC. Amino acids: CASSIDSGEYLYEQYF.

This chain connects TRBV15 to TRBJ1-1; TRBD1 matches 9 bases. The CDR3 extends over 17 amino acids. Germline V gene lookup returns CDR1 LNHNV and CDR2 YYDKDF (reference sequence). The junction had 7 bases not matched to a gene; V was cut back by 0 bases and J by 2 bases. The CDR3 reads CATSRDWGQGSNTEAFF. The CDR3 DNA reads as TGTGCCACCAGCAGAGATTGGGGACAGGGTTCAAACACTGAAGCTTTCTTT.